The clone carrying this T cell receptor beta chain has more than one count but fewer than ten. As yet, its antigen is unknown. Separate cDNA molecules each had unique molecular identifiers attached to them. TCRdb fed the 5' RACE reads into MiXCR, producing one record per CDR3 protein. This sample has 85,000 to 100,000 distinct CDR3 sequences, with approximately 10% found just once. The V and J ends lost 3 bases and 7 bases, in that order; junction bases with no gene match: 10. This CDR3 region has 14 residues. Germline V gene lookup returns CDR1 SGDLS and CDR2 YYNGEE. This sample stems from a study of early T cells in non-severe SARS-CoV-2 infection. On the study more broadly: Sequencing input comprised bulk RNA from unsorted whole blood; chain pairing was not available. General observations from the study: Clonotype matching in VDJdb favored anti-spike CD8 responses and did not capture private and CD4 specificities.

The chain has TRBV9 and TRBJ2-7; 7 bases match TRBD2. This clonotype originated in an adult who was a healthcare worker with PCR-confirmed SARS-CoV-2 infection or an uninfected control (not recorded which). Source: whole blood, taken at baseline. The CDR3 here is CASSDSAGAKEQYF. The DNA for the CDR3 is TGTGCCAGCAGCGACTCGGCGGGAGCCAAAGAGCAGTACTTC.